The subject of this entry is one TCR beta chain. There is no known antigen for this receptor. The input lacks base qualities; no much larger clone sits a single base away. These data belong to a study of blood T cell repertoires in COVID-19 (dated by TCRdb to the early 2020s). For the study in its entirety: Collaborator samples came from the United States, Italy and Spain and covered acute and convalescent phases of COVID-19. The prospective study material was composed of cDNA or gDNA derived from T cells, B-cell-depleted T cells, or PBMCs. The samples were drawn from the first 160 participants of the ongoing ImmuneRACE study and from 950 to 1,500 subjects provided by 6 global collaborators. The repertoires were made available in a free public database intended to serve as a resource for research on the immune response to SARS-CoV-2. Where available, HLA class I and class II types were taken from metadata supplied by the sample provider and were not determined by assay-based typing. Nearly every sample came with metadata listing a de-identified subject ID, COVID-19 status, age in years and sex. Subjects who had been exposed to COVID-19, were actively infected with it, or had recovered from it provided the deeply sampled blood TCRbeta repertoires that made up the dataset. What the work shows at the level of the full study, not this receptor alone: Clinical and demographic metadata were provided uncurated, with the amount varying by source and participant.

Based on the germline V gene (reference sequence), the CDR1 and CDR2 sequences are LNHDA and SQIVND. A distance of 17 bases separates the germline ends of V and J, which lose 5 bases and 7 bases respectively. There are 15 amino acids in the CDR3, from cysteine to phenylalanine inclusive. The DNA shown is the 45-base CDR3, in frame from base 1. Samples from volunteer blood donors who had recovered from COVID-19 were contributed by a second Seattle source. The collaborating institutions used their own protocols to collect whole blood in K2EDTA tubes. For TCRbeta analysis, collaborators shipped samples in one of three forms: frozen whole blood, isolated PBMCs, or DNA extracted from either of those sample types. TCRbeta CDR3 regions were amplified from genomic DNA by means of the immunoSEQ Assay, a bias-controlled multiplex PCR. Processing in the source paper ran as follows. The number of nucleated cells in each sample was estimated by amplification of reference gene primers within the assay. Sequence reads were collapsed and filtered to measure the absolute abundance of every unique TCRbeta CDR3 rearrangement. For each sample, productive Simpson clonality was calculated as the square root of Simpson's diversity index over productive rearrangements. Sourced from immuneACCESS, this table was stored by TCRdb with only in-frame sequences that have V and J called. A share of the clones is absent; for the studies checked, an unresolved V gene accounts for under half, and the remainder has no known explanation. That table supplies the V and J calls and clone size; D and trimming were determined from the DNA. The sample has about 200,000 clones on record, 89% of them singletons. The biggest ten clones account for under 7% of the sample.

Sequenced: peripheral blood. The rearranged chain carries TRBV19 and TRBJ1-4, and TRBD1 may be the D gene, going by 5 matching bases. The sequence derives from a man in his 60s who had recovered from COVID-19. The CDR3 protein: CASSGRRGVGEKLFF. The sequenced DNA: TGTGCCAGTAGTGGGAGGAGGGGAGTCGGTGAAAAACTGTTTTTT.